The 26 T cell receptor beta chains in this list originate from one sample, sequenced in a study of T cell responses to AZD1222 COVID-19 vaccine. Libraries were prepared by immunoSEQ multiplex PCR; TCRdb keeps only in-frame clonotypes and omits some of them. This table has about 150,000 clones, 94% appearing once. The sample was peripheral blood, taken on day 0 of AZD1222 vaccination. The origin of the receptors is an adult in good health.

This sequence joins TRBV12-3 or TRBV12-4 and TRBJ2-3; D gene unclear. The CDR3 spans 13 residues. V gave up 6 bases and J gave up 0 bases, with 7 bases separating them. The CDR3 reads CASRKLSTDTQYF. The CDR3 DNA sequence: TGTGCCAGCAGGAAACTAAGCACAGATACGCAGTATTTT.

This chain connects TRBV27 to TRBJ2-5; tentatively, D is TRBD2 (7 bases). The CDR3 is 14 residues long. Per the germline V gene, CDR1 is MNHEY and CDR2 is SMNVEV (reference sequence). V lost 6 bases to trimming and J lost 2 bases, with 13 bases between them. The CDR3 loop is CASSGLGGQETQYF. CDR3 bases: TGTGCCAGCAGCGGACTAGGGGGGCAAGAGACCCAGTACTTC.

CDR3 DNA: TGTGCCAGCTCACGGACACAAGTAGGGGAGACCCAGTACTTC. This translates into CASSRTQVGETQYF. This chain uses TRBV18 with TRBJ2-5; D possibly corresponds to TRBD1 (5 bases). CDR1 and CDR2 from the germline V gene are KGHSH and LQKENI. CDR3 length: 14 residues. V was trimmed by 4 bases and J by 5 bases, leaving 14 bases between them.

About this clone itself: The limits of the CDR3 on the DNA are not certain, so only TCRdb's listed CDR3 is given. The chain couples TRBV28 to TRBJ2-7; the table's D call of TRBD2 was not tested on the DNA. The germline V gene has CDR1 MDHEN and CDR2 SYDVKM. Including both end residues, the CDR3 is 17 amino acids long. The CDR3 here is CASSFGEGRLSSYEQYV.

The rearrangement joins TRBV4-1 to TRBJ2-1, with D tentatively TRBD1 (5 bases). V lost 1 base, J lost 4 bases, and 14 bases lay in between. CDR1 and CDR2 (germline): MGHRA, YSYEKL. The CDR3 covers 16 residues. The CDR3 loop reads CASSQGVLQGYNEQFF. The DNA for the CDR3 is TGCGCCAGCAGCCAAGGGGTTCTCCAGGGATACAATGAGCAGTTCTTC.

The CDR3 loop reads CASSDREHDKHF. The CDR3 DNA reads TGTGCCAGCAGCGACCGGGAACACGATAAGCATTTT. The chain employs TRBV5-4 and TRBJ1-5; D remains ambiguous. This CDR3 region has 12 residues. Germline CDR1 reads SGHNT; CDR2 reads YYREEE (reference sequence). The germline V and J ends were trimmed by 4 bases and 14 bases, with 16 bases remaining between them.

This chain connects TRBV4-2 to TRBJ1-2; 8 bases are shared with TRBD1. The junction had 10 bases not matched to a gene; V was cut back by 2 bases and J by 2 bases. The CDR3 extends over 17 amino acids. Per the germline V gene, CDR1 is LGHNA and CDR2 is YNFKEQ. CDR3 nucleotide sequence: TGTGCCAGCAGCCAAAACGGCAGGGGGCGCGTAAACTATGGCTACACCTTC. It translates to CASSQNGRGRVNYGYTF.

The chain recombines TRBV11-2 with TRBJ2-5; 7 bases align to TRBD2. Losses at the gene ends were 2 bases for V and 3 bases for J; bases not matched to a gene: 3. Germline V gene data show CDR1 as SGHAT and CDR2 as FQNNGV. This CDR3 has 14 amino acids. Here the CDR3 reads CASSLTAGKETQYF. The CDR3 region has the DNA TGTGCCAGCAGCTTAACAGCGGGAAAAGAGACCCAGTACTTC.

J is TRBJ2-1 and V is TRBV7-9, with a weak D call TRBD2 (5 bases). V gave up 4 bases and J gave up 6 bases, with 13 bases separating them. CDR3 length: 14 amino acids. The V gene's germline CDR1 is SEHNR and CDR2 FQNEAQ (reference sequence). The CDR3 sequence: CASSSGLSSNEQFF. Written as DNA, the CDR3 is TGTGCCAGCAGCTCCGGACTTTCTAGCAATGAGCAGTTCTTC. Full variable domain (missing parts from reference TRBV7-9 and TRBJ2-1): DTGVSQNPRHKITKRGQNVTFRCDPISEHNRLYWYRQTLGQGPEFLTYFQNEAQLEKSRLLSDRFSAERPKGSFSTLEIQRTEQGDSAMYLCASSSGLSSNEQFFGPGTRLTVL.

CDR3 coding DNA: TGTGCCAGCAGCTTAGAGGCCGTGATGGGGGAGGCGAGTAATTCACCCCTCCACTTT. This codes for CASSLEAVMGEASNSPLHF. This chain joins TRBV7-6 and TRBJ1-6; maybe TRBD1 (5 bases). V was cut by 1 base and J by 6 bases, with 22 bases left in between. This CDR3 contains 19 residues. Germline loops: CDR1 SGHVS, CDR2 FNYEAQ. The entire variable domain, with the rest obtained from reference TRBV7-6 and TRBJ1-6, is as follows: GAGVSQSPRYKVTKRGQDVALRCDPISGHVSLYWYRQALGQGPEFLTYFNYEAQQDKSGLPNDRFSAERPEGSISTLTIQRTEQRDSAMYRCASSLEAVMGEASNSPLHFGNGTRLTVT.

The chain combines TRBV5-1 with TRBJ2-1; TRBD2 matches 8 bases. The CDR3 extends over 13 amino acids. Trimming cost V 7 bases and J 10 bases; bases outside gene matches: 10. Germline CDR1 SGHRS, CDR2 YFSETQ. This CDR3 reads CASRNRGGHEQFF. The CDR3 coding sequence is TGCGCCAGCCGAAACCGGGGGGGCCACGAGCAGTTCTTC.

The chain employs TRBV5-8 and TRBJ2-1; D tentatively fits TRBD1 or TRBD2 (5 bases each). From germline, CDR1 is SGHTS and CDR2 YDEGEE. The CDR3 extends over 14 amino acids. The germline V and J ends were trimmed by 4 bases and 1 base, with 9 bases remaining between them. For the CDR3, the DNA is TGTGCCAGCAGCCCGGGGCTTTCCTACAATGAGCAGTTCTTC. This encodes CASSPGLSYNEQFF.

The chain carries TRBV28 and TRBJ1-5; D might be TRBD1 (6 bases). There are 14 residues in the CDR3. V was shortened by 6 bases and J by 6 bases, with 15 bases between the two germline ends. CDR1 is MDHEN, CDR2 SYDVKM, per germline. CDR3: CASSTRGGFQPQHF. The CDR3 DNA is TGTGCCAGCAGCACTAGAGGGGGTTTTCAGCCCCAGCATTTT.

This chain uses TRBV19 with TRBJ2-2; 9 nucleotides agree with TRBD1. This CDR3 has 15 amino acids. Trimming at V came to 6 bases and at J to 4 bases, leaving 6 bases not matched to a gene. Germline values: CDR1 LNHDA, CDR2 SQIVND (reference sequence). The CDR3 DNA is TGTGCCAGTAGAAACAGGGGGCAGGGCACCGGGGAGCTGTTTTTT. Encoded protein: CASRNRGQGTGELFF.

V usage is TRBV5-8 and J usage is TRBJ2-7; D possibly corresponds to TRBD2 (6 bases). V lost 4 bases and J 2 bases, leaving 7 bases between the germline ends. Germline assignment: CDR1 SGHTS and CDR2 YDEGEE. This CDR3 comprises 12 residues. For the CDR3, the DNA is TGTGCCAGCAGCCGCGGGACCTACGAGCAGTACGTC. Translated: CASSRGTYEQYV.

This rearrangement joins TRBV28 to TRBJ1-6, with D unclear. Germline CDR1 is MDHEN and CDR2 is SYDVKM. V lost 4 bases and J lost 10, with 14 bases in between. The CDR3 is made up of 14 amino acids. The CDR3 coding sequence is TGTGCCAGCAGTTACTTCGGTGTCGGGTCACCCCTCCACTTT. Amino acids: CASSYFGVGSPLHF.

The chain has TRBV30 and TRBJ1-6; D possibly corresponds to TRBD1 (6 bases). Germline CDR1 is GTSNPN and CDR2 is SVGIG (reference sequence). The CDR3 has 16 residues. V lost 0 bases, J lost 4 bases, and 13 bases lay in between. CDR3 amino acids: CAWSVSGVGYNSPLHF. As DNA, the CDR3 is TGTGCCTGGAGTGTATCAGGGGTTGGGTATAATTCACCCCTCCACTTT.

The rearrangement uses TRBV6-5 and TRBJ1-4; D remains ambiguous. V lost 4 bases to trimming and J lost 7 bases, with 10 bases between them. Germline values: CDR1 MNHEY, CDR2 SVGAGI. The CDR3 contains 13 residues. CDR3 sequence (DNA): TGTGCCAGCAGTTCGACCGTTCTTGAAAAACTGTTTTTT. Its translation is CASSSTVLEKLFF.

The gene calls are TRBV28 and TRBJ2-3; D is possibly TRBD1 or TRBD2 (5 bases each). V gave up 4 bases and J gave up 6 bases, with 20 bases separating them. This CDR3 has 16 residues. Per germline, CDR1 MDHEN and CDR2 SYDVKM. The CDR3 nucleotides read TGTGCCAGCAGTTCGACTCGGGACGGCCGTAAGGATACGCAGTATTTT. Translated: CASSSTRDGRKDTQYF.

This clone showed up just once. The V gene is TRBV11-2, the J gene TRBJ2-4; the D is unclear. Trimming cost V 3 bases and J 7 bases, with 13 bases left between them. The CDR3 loop spans 14 amino acids. Germline CDR1 is SGHAT and CDR2 is FQNNGV. CDR3 nucleotide sequence: TGTGCCAGCAGCTTCTTAGGGATATCGAACATTCAGTACTTC. Its translation is CASSFLGISNIQYF. Variable domain in full (rest from reference TRBV11-2 and TRBJ2-4): EAGVAQSPRYKIIEKRQSVAFWCNPISGHATLYWYQQILGQGPKLLIQFQNNGVVDDSQLPKDRFSAERLKGVDSTLKIQPAKLEDSAVYLCASSFLGISNIQYFGAGTRLSVL.

This clone was detected a few times. The chain couples TRBV5-6 to TRBJ1-6; TRBD1 matches at 7 bases. The CDR3 has 16 residues. Germline V gene sequence: CDR1 SGHDT, CDR2 YYEEEE. The J segment lost 1 base and the V segment lost 1 base, leaving 2 bases of the junction unmatched. The CDR3 DNA is TGTGCCAGCAGCTTGAAGGGGGCTTCCTATAATTCACCCCTCCACTTT. Encoded protein: CASSLKGASYNSPLHF.

The chain has TRBV9 and TRBJ1-1; 7 bases fit TRBD1. Germline CDR1 SGDLS, CDR2 YYNGEE. Trimming at V came to 0 bases and at J to 5 bases, leaving 7 bases not matched to a gene. The CDR3 extends over 15 amino acids. The CDR3 protein is CASSVADRSWTEAFF. The CDR3 DNA is TGTGCCAGCAGCGTAGCGGACAGGTCATGGACTGAAGCTTTCTTT.

This chain connects TRBV7-9 to TRBJ1-4; tentative D call: TRBD1 (6 bases). V dropped 2 bases and J dropped 7 bases, with 11 bases sitting between them. Germline-derived CDR1 and CDR2 are SEHNR and FQNEAQ (reference sequence). This CDR3 is built from 14 residues. The CDR3 nucleotides are TGTGCCAGCAGCTTATACGCGACAGGTGAAAAACTGTTTTTT. Its translation: CASSLYATGEKLFF. The full variable domain, in which reference TRBV7-9 and TRBJ1-4 provide the parts outside the CDR3, is DTGVSQNPRHKITKRGQNVTFRCDPISEHNRLYWYRQTLGQGPEFLTYFQNEAQLEKSRLLSDRFSAERPKGSFSTLEIQRTEQGDSAMYLCASSLYATGEKLFFGSGTQLSVL.

The chain joins TRBV4-1 to TRBJ1-1; D gene uncertain. This CDR3 contains 14 residues. The germline gives CDR1 MGHRA, CDR2 YSYEKL. Trimming removed 3 bases at V and 4 bases at J, with 12 bases between. The CDR3 reads CASSHPGVSTEAFF. CDR3 in DNA: TGCGCCAGCAGCCACCCCGGCGTGAGCACTGAAGCTTTCTTT.

DNA for the CDR3: TGTGCCAGCAAGGGGTCAGGTTCGAGACGGCCCCAGCATTTT. Translating it yields CASKGSGSRRPQHF. The chain recombines TRBV2 with TRBJ1-5, with TRBD1 as a possible D gene (5 bases). There are 14 residues in the CDR3. Between the trimmed V and J ends, which lost 7 bases and 9 bases, there was a span of 19 bases. CDR1 is SNHLY and CDR2 is FYNNEI in the germline V gene.

The genes are TRBV4-1 and TRBJ2-2; D gene ambiguous. The CDR3 is 17 amino acids. V was clipped by 1 base and J by 2 bases, with 14 bases between them. CDR1 and CDR2 (germline): MGHRA, YSYEKL. The CDR3 region has the DNA TGCGCCAGCAGCCAAGGACCCCGCCTGGGCAACACCGGGGAGCTGTTTTTT. This translates into CASSQGPRLGNTGELFF.